The rows below give T cell receptor beta chains drawn from one sample of a study of technical replicates of blood from several donors. Some clones are missing from TCRdb's copy, which holds only in-frame ones; the method was immunoSEQ multiplex PCR. The sample includes 50,000 to 70,000 clones, about 93% of them seen just once. The sample comprised PBMCs. These TCRs come from a human donor in good health. Some clones in this sample may be carry-over from other donors' samples. Each CDR3 is given with its conserved first and last residue. Fields, in order: V gene, clone size, J gene, D gene, CDR3 protein, CDR3 DNA. A D gene is named only where the DNA matches it firmly. Part of the rows lack a size; the others show once, few, many or a class for expanded clones.

v_call: TRBV29-1; clone_size: NA; j_call: TRBJ2-1; d_call: TRBD2; cdr3_aa: CSVEELRGDPYNEQFF; cdr3_nt: TGCAGCGTTGAAGAATTACGGGGGGACCCCTACAATGAGCAGTTCTTC
v_call: TRBV5-1; clone_size: NA; j_call: TRBJ2-7; d_call: TRBD2; cdr3_aa: CASSKEGLAGRVSSYEQYF; cdr3_nt: TGCGCCAGCAGCAAGGAGGGACTAGCGGGAAGGGTCAGCTCCTACGAGCAGTACTTC
v_call: TRBV5-1; clone_size: once; j_call: TRBJ1-5; d_call: TRBD1; cdr3_aa: CASSLGTDNQPQHF; cdr3_nt: TGCGCCAGCAGCCTAGGGACAGACAATCAGCCCCAGCATTTT
v_call: TRBV5-1; clone_size: NA; j_call: TRBJ1-2; d_call: NA; cdr3_aa: CASSFRAGGYTF; cdr3_nt: TGCGCCAGCAGCTTCAGGGCTGGGGGCTACACCTTC
v_call: TRBV5-1; clone_size: NA; j_call: TRBJ1-4; d_call: NA; cdr3_aa: CASSIRGGGATNEKLFF; cdr3_nt: TGCGCCAGCAGCATCCGAGGGGGGGGTGCAACTAATGAAAAACTGTTTTTT
v_call: TRBV7-3; clone_size: NA; j_call: TRBJ1-1; d_call: NA; cdr3_aa: CASSLDRNTEAFF; cdr3_nt: TGTGCCAGCAGCTTAGACAGGAACACTGAAGCTTTCTTT
v_call: TRBV9; clone_size: NA; j_call: TRBJ2-2; d_call: NA; cdr3_aa: CASSVRAGKGGELFF; cdr3_nt: TGTGCCAGCAGCGTACGCGCGGGGAAGGGCGGGGAGCTGTTTTTT
v_call: TRBV27; clone_size: NA; j_call: TRBJ1-1; d_call: TRBD1; cdr3_aa: CASSSLDRLATEAFF; cdr3_nt: TGTGCCAGCAGTTCCCTGGACAGGCTGGCAACTGAAGCTTTCTTT
v_call: TRBV19; clone_size: NA; j_call: TRBJ1-5; d_call: TRBD1; cdr3_aa: CASSRSGQPPHF; cdr3_nt: TGTGCCAGTAGTCGTTCGGGACAGCCCCCTCATTTT
v_call: TRBV6-5; clone_size: NA; j_call: TRBJ1-2; d_call: NA; cdr3_aa: CASRQTNYGYTF; cdr3_nt: TGTGCCAGCAGGCAGACTAACTATGGCTACACCTTC
v_call: TRBV7-2; clone_size: NA; j_call: TRBJ2-4; d_call: TRBD2; cdr3_aa: CASSLPLAGVDIQYF; cdr3_nt: TGTGCCAGCAGCTTGCCCCTAGCGGGAGTCGACATTCAGTACTTC
v_call: TRBV29-1; clone_size: NA; j_call: TRBJ2-7; d_call: NA; cdr3_aa: CSVVPSGRGSYEQYF; cdr3_nt: TGCAGCGTTGTGCCCTCGGGCAGGGGTTCGTACGAGCAGTACTTC
v_call: TRBV9; clone_size: NA; j_call: TRBJ1-2; d_call: NA; cdr3_aa: CASSVVSGEGGYTF; cdr3_nt: TGTGCCAGCAGCGTAGTATCGGGAGAGGGTGGCTACACCTTC
v_call: TRBV5-1; clone_size: NA; j_call: TRBJ1-1; d_call: NA; cdr3_aa: CASSFQVQRHNTEAFF; cdr3_nt: TGCGCCAGCAGCTTCCAGGTCCAACGTCACAACACTGAAGCTTTCTTT
v_call: TRBV11-3; clone_size: NA; j_call: TRBJ2-3; d_call: TRBD2; cdr3_aa: CASSPSGLTDTQYF; cdr3_nt: TGTGCCAGCAGCCCTAGCGGGCTTACAGATACGCAGTATTTT
v_call: TRBV6-1; clone_size: few; j_call: TRBJ2-3; d_call: TRBD2; cdr3_aa: CASSEPLALSGADTQYF; cdr3_nt: TGTGCCAGCAGTGAACCTCTAGCCCTAAGCGGGGCAGATACGCAGTATTTT
v_call: TRBV6-5; clone_size: NA; j_call: TRBJ1-5; d_call: TRBD1; cdr3_aa: CASSYSGQYQPQHF; cdr3_nt: TGTGCCAGCAGTTACTCGGGACAGTATCAGCCCCAGCATTTT
v_call: TRBV15; clone_size: NA; j_call: TRBJ2-7; d_call: NA; cdr3_aa: CATSVERRGEQYF; cdr3_nt: TGTGCCACCAGCGTCGAACGGAGAGGGGAGCAGTACTTC
v_call: TRBV5-1; clone_size: few; j_call: TRBJ2-5; d_call: TRBD1; cdr3_aa: CASSSTGQARETQYF; cdr3_nt: TGCGCCAGCAGCTCAACGGGACAGGCTCGAGAGACCCAGTACTTC
v_call: TRBV9; clone_size: NA; j_call: TRBJ2-1; d_call: TRBD2; cdr3_aa: CASSVGGTSGGAGYNEQFF; cdr3_nt: TGTGCCAGCAGCGTAGGGGGGACTAGCGGGGGGGCCGGGTACAATGAGCAGTTCTTC
v_call: TRBV29-1; clone_size: NA; j_call: TRBJ2-1; d_call: NA; cdr3_aa: CSVVYSSYNEQFF; cdr3_nt: TGCAGCGTTGTGTACAGCTCCTACAATGAGCAGTTCTTC
v_call: TRBV19; clone_size: NA; j_call: TRBJ1-5; d_call: NA; cdr3_aa: CASNTGFGNQPQHF; cdr3_nt: TGTGCCAGTAACACAGGGTTTGGCAATCAGCCCCAGCATTTT
v_call: TRBV5-1; clone_size: NA; j_call: TRBJ1-3; d_call: NA; cdr3_aa: CASSFSGEGNTIYF; cdr3_nt: TGCGCCAGCAGCTTCTCAGGGGAGGGAAACACCATATATTTT
v_call: TRBV11-2; clone_size: NA; j_call: TRBJ2-2; d_call: NA; cdr3_aa: CASSHPTGNTGELFF; cdr3_nt: TGTGCCAGCAGCCACCCGACAGGGAACACCGGGGAGCTGTTTTTT
v_call: TRBV13; clone_size: NA; j_call: TRBJ1-2; d_call: NA; cdr3_aa: CASSSGLAGGPGGYTF; cdr3_nt: TGTGCCAGCAGCTCTGGACTAGCGGGAGGGCCGGGTGGCTACACCTTC
v_call: TRBV18; clone_size: NA; j_call: TRBJ1-4; d_call: NA; cdr3_aa: CASSIYNEKLFF; cdr3_nt: TGTGCCAGCTCAATTTATAATGAAAAACTGTTTTTT
v_call: TRBV28; clone_size: NA; j_call: TRBJ2-1; d_call: TRBD2; cdr3_aa: CASSSTSGGYNEQFF; cdr3_nt: TGTGCCAGCAGTTCTACTAGCGGGGGGTACAATGAGCAGTTCTTC
v_call: TRBV6-5; clone_size: NA; j_call: TRBJ2-7; d_call: TRBD2; cdr3_aa: CASSPDTSGRGEQYF; cdr3_nt: TGTGCCAGCAGTCCCGATACTAGCGGGAGGGGCGAGCAGTACTTC
v_call: TRBV18; clone_size: NA; j_call: TRBJ1-3; d_call: NA; cdr3_aa: CASSPGLQASGNTIYF; cdr3_nt: TGTGCCAGCTCACCGGGGCTCCAGGCCTCTGGAAACACCATATATTTT
v_call: TRBV7-8; clone_size: NA; j_call: TRBJ1-5; d_call: NA; cdr3_aa: CASSGGGRNSNQPQHF; cdr3_nt: TGTGCCAGCAGCGGAGGTGGCCGAAATAGCAATCAGCCCCAGCATTTT
v_call: TRBV30; clone_size: NA; j_call: TRBJ1-1; d_call: NA; cdr3_aa: CAWSAPIRDTEAFF; cdr3_nt: TGTGCCTGGAGTGCCCCAATTCGGGACACTGAAGCTTTCTTT
v_call: TRBV30; clone_size: NA; j_call: TRBJ1-1; d_call: NA; cdr3_aa: CAWSSGGAVPAFF; cdr3_nt: TGTGCCTGGAGTTCAGGAGGGGCCGTTCCCGCTTTCTTT
v_call: TRBV30; clone_size: NA; j_call: TRBJ2-1; d_call: NA; cdr3_aa: CAWTGRGGRYNEQFF; cdr3_nt: TGTGCCTGGACAGGGAGGGGGGGCAGGTACAATGAGCAGTTCTTC
v_call: TRBV19; clone_size: NA; j_call: TRBJ1-1; d_call: TRBD1; cdr3_aa: CASSIKTGGGGTEAFF; cdr3_nt: TGTGCCAGTAGTATTAAGACAGGGGGCGGTGGCACTGAAGCTTTCTTT
v_call: TRBV4-2; clone_size: NA; j_call: TRBJ1-2; d_call: NA; cdr3_aa: CASSQAGGPNYGYTF; cdr3_nt: TGTGCCAGCAGCCAAGCGGGAGGTCCGAACTATGGCTACACCTTC
v_call: TRBV9; clone_size: NA; j_call: TRBJ1-6; d_call: NA; cdr3_aa: CASSLGGNSPLHF; cdr3_nt: TGTGCCAGCAGCTTGGGGGGGAATTCACCCCTCCACTTT
v_call: TRBV6-5; clone_size: NA; j_call: TRBJ1-3; d_call: TRBD1; cdr3_aa: CASSTGAGNTIYF; cdr3_nt: TGTGCCAGCAGCACAGGGGCTGGAAACACCATATATTTT
v_call: TRBV4-1; clone_size: NA; j_call: TRBJ2-7; d_call: TRBD1; cdr3_aa: CASSLWTGGSYEQYF; cdr3_nt: TGCGCCAGCAGCCTTTGGACAGGGGGGTCCTACGAGCAGTACTTC
v_call: TRBV6-1; clone_size: once; j_call: TRBJ1-1; d_call: TRBD1; cdr3_aa: CASSELDRRNTEAFF; cdr3_nt: TGTGCCAGCAGTGAATTGGACAGGAGGAACACTGAAGCTTTCTTT
v_call: TRBV2; clone_size: NA; j_call: TRBJ2-7; d_call: NA; cdr3_aa: CASVTHYEQYF; cdr3_nt: TGTGCCAGCGTCACACACTACGAGCAGTACTTC